Detailed here is one T cell receptor (beta chain). Its antigen is undetermined. This record comes from a study of somatic mutations in cytotoxic T cells in rheumatoid arthritis. Study details: Patients had 30 ml EDTA blood drawn right after diagnosis, before any treatment. Some V beta antibody-stained T-cell populations were flow-sorted at nearly 100% purity, including V beta1+ cells sequenced for TCRB. General study results and limits: Exceedance of 20% of CD8+ cells by the largest CD8+ clone occurred in about an eighth of the roughly 65 patients. Levels of CD8+ T-cell clonality in rheumatoid arthritis patients were statistically indistinguishable from those seen in age-matched healthy controls, with no significant difference.

Germline CDR1 and CDR2: SGHRS and YFSETQ. This CDR3 has 13 amino acids. Trimming removed 5 bases at V and 1 base at J, with 9 bases between. Using immunoSEQ multiplex PCR, the repertoire was profiled, and TCRdb retains in-frame clones only, with some absent. The sample contains about 14,000 clones, under 85% of which appear only once. This sequence originates from an adult with rheumatoid arthritis. The chain combines TRBV5-1 with TRBJ1-1; a possible D gene is TRBD1 (5 bases). Material: CD8+ T cells sorted from blood. CDR3 residues: CASRWGANTEAFF. CDR3 sequence (DNA): TGCGCCAGCAGGTGGGGCGCGAACACTGAAGCTTTCTTT.